A selection of T cell receptor beta chains follows, all from one sample in a study of CD8+ T cells in alopecia areata. Here immunoSEQ multiplex PCR was the method, and the copy in TCRdb shows in-frame clones only, minus some. The data hold 180,000 or so clones, with 40% to 65% observed a single time. Sequenced material: CD8+ T cells sorted from blood, taken at roughly week 53, from a patient treated with tofacitinib. The receptors shown here come from a human donor with alopecia areata. The CDR3 runs from the conserved cysteine through the conserved F or W. A D gene is named only where the DNA matches it firmly. Some rows have no size entry. The others give once, few or many, or a class for an expanded clone.

v_gene	abundance	j_gene	d_gene	CDR3aa	CDR3nt
TRBV30	large	TRBJ2-7	TRBD1	CAWTPGTGVQEQYF	TGTGCCTGGACTCCAGGGACAGGGGTTCAGGAGCAGTACTTC
TRBV27	-	TRBJ2-1	-	CASSLWGDEQFF	TGTGCCAGCAGTTTATGGGGTGATGAGCAGTTCTTC
TRBV5-6	-	TRBJ2-3	TRBD2	CASSLELAGPDGTQYF	TGTGCCAGCAGCTTGGAACTAGCGGGGCCAGACGGTACGCAGTATTTT
TRBV5-1	-	TRBJ2-6	TRBD1	CASSSTGAGANVLTF	TGCGCCAGCAGCTCCACAGGGGCTGGGGCCAACGTCCTGACTTTC
TRBV7-9	-	TRBJ1-5	TRBD1	CASSLGQVNQPQHF	TGTGCCAGCAGCTTGGGACAGGTAAATCAGCCCCAGCATTTT
TRBV13	few	TRBJ2-1	-	CASSPPRGPSYNEQFF	TGTGCCAGCAGCCCCCCCCGAGGGCCCTCCTACAATGAGCAGTTCTTC
TRBV23-1	-	TRBJ2-4	-	CASSQFEKNIQYF	TGCGCCAGCAGTCAATTCGAGAAAAACATTCAGTACTTC
TRBV2	few	TRBJ2-1	-	CASSATEYNEQFF	TGTGCCAGCAGCGCCACAGAATACAATGAGCAGTTCTTC
TRBV29-1	once	TRBJ2-5	TRBD1	CSVDLDRGQETQYF	TGCAGCGTTGACCTGGACAGGGGCCAAGAGACCCAGTACTTC
TRBV5-5	-	TRBJ2-1	-	CASNPAGRGNEQFF	TGTGCCAGCAACCCCGCCGGCAGGGGCAATGAGCAGTTCTTC
TRBV9	once	TRBJ2-4	-	CASSVTGAWNIQYF	TGTGCCAGCAGCGTAACCGGGGCCTGGAACATTCAGTACTTC
TRBV27	-	TRBJ1-5	-	CASSSSLGDSNQPQHF	TGTGCCAGCAGTTCGAGCCTCGGGGATAGCAATCAGCCCCAGCATTTT